These 29 T cell receptor beta chains were sequenced from one sample in a study of T cell responses to AZD1222 COVID-19 vaccine. Generated by immunoSEQ multiplex PCR, the TCRdb table keeps only in-frame clones and is missing some. Among 95,000 to 150,000 clones listed, about 87% were seen once. Specimen: peripheral blood, collected on day 0 of AZD1222 vaccination. The origin of the receptors is an adult in good health.

V gene TRBV28 combines with J gene TRBJ1-4; maybe TRBD1 (5 bases). This CDR3 spans 15 amino acids. Germline V CDR1 and CDR2: MDHEN, SYDVKM. Trimming took off 6 bases at V and 8 bases at J, with 19 bases between the two ends. The CDR3 bases are TGTGCCAGCAGCCCTCCGTGGGGGACCGGCGAAAAACTGTTTTTT. It codes for CASSPPWGTGEKLFF.

This chain uses TRBV5-1 with TRBJ2-5, with 10 bases lining up with TRBD2. Germline-derived CDR1 and CDR2 are SGHRS and YFSETQ. This CDR3 contains 15 residues. V dropped 6 bases and J dropped 5; count of bases not matched to a gene: 10. The CDR3 spells CASNRGLAVPETQYF. CDR3 DNA: TGCGCCAGCAACCGAGGACTAGCGGTCCCGGAGACCCAGTACTTC.

The CDR3 nucleotides read TGTGCCTGGAGAGCGGGACCTAACCCCTATGGCTACACCTTC. This gives the protein CAWRAGPNPYGYTF. V gene TRBV30 combines with J gene TRBJ1-2, with D possibly being TRBD1 (5 bases). Trimming removed 3 bases from V and 4 bases from J, with 15 bases in between. Looked up from germline, CDR1 is GTSNPN and CDR2 is SVGIG (reference sequence). This CDR3 is 14 amino acids long.

This chain uses TRBV4-1 with TRBJ2-2; TRBD2 matches 7 bases. The CDR3 has 15 residues. V was pared by 9 bases and J by 0 bases, with 7 bases of the junction left unmatched. Looked up from germline, CDR1 is MGHRA and CDR2 is YSYEKL. CDR3 protein: CASNVGGANTGELFF. As DNA, the CDR3 is TGCGCCAGTAACGTGGGGGGGGCGAACACCGGGGAGCTGTTTTTT.

This clone was recorded only once. The V and J genes are TRBV5-1 and TRBJ1-1; 10 nucleotides agree with TRBD1. The CDR3 totals 16 residues. Per the germline V gene, CDR1 is SGHRS and CDR2 is YFSETQ. The ends lost 7 bases at V and 3 bases at J; junction bases unmatched: 12. In nucleotides, the CDR3 is TGCGCCAGCTCGCCCGGGACAGGGGATGGGGACACTGAAGCTTTCTTT. This sequence encodes CASSPGTGDGDTEAFF.

The chain employs TRBV5-1 and TRBJ1-1; tentative D call: TRBD1 (6 bases). Germline V lookup: CDR1 SGHRS, CDR2 YFSETQ. V lost 6 bases and J 1 base, leaving 16 bases between the germline ends. The CDR3 covers 15 residues. The CDR3: CASTLNGGRNTEAFF. The DNA for the CDR3 is TGCGCCAGCACCCTTAATGGGGGGCGGAACACTGAAGCTTTCTTT.

V and J are TRBV13 and TRBJ1-2, with a tentative D call TRBD1 (6 bases). V was trimmed by 4 bases and J by 2 bases, leaving 20 bases between them. Germline loops: CDR1 PRHDT, CDR2 FYEKMQ (reference sequence). This CDR3 is built from 17 residues. CDR3 residues: CASSSTSTQGLNYGYTF. As DNA, the CDR3 is TGTGCCAGCAGCTCCACTTCTACACAGGGTTTAAACTATGGCTACACCTTC.

The chain couples TRBV3-1 (or the pseudogene TRBV3-2) to TRBJ1-2, with 11 bases aligning to TRBD1. V was pared by 4 bases and J by 8 bases, with 15 bases of the junction left unmatched. Germline V lookup: CDR1 LGHDT, CDR2 YNNKEL (reference sequence). The CDR3 runs to 17 residues. The DNA for the CDR3 is TGTGCCAGCAGCCGATGGACAGGGGGCGCATGGGGTGAAGGCTACACCTTC. Its translation is CASSRWTGGAWGEGYTF.

This clone appeared a few times. This chain joins TRBV27 and TRBJ2-7; the match to TRBD2 covers 16 bases. Germline V CDR1 and CDR2: MNHEY, SMNVEV (reference sequence). With V trimmed by 3 bases and J by 2 bases, 13 bases remained unmatched. The CDR3 contains 20 residues. The CDR3 region is CASSLQTPGLAGGPTYEQYF. The CDR3 bases are TGTGCCAGCAGTTTGCAGACCCCGGGACTAGCGGGAGGGCCTACCTACGAGCAGTACTTC.

As DNA, the CDR3 is TGCGCCAGCAGCCAAGGCGAACAGATCTATAACTATGGCTACACCTTC. Its translation is CASSQGEQIYNYGYTF. The chain is built from TRBV4-1 and TRBJ1-2; no clear D gene. This CDR3 is built from 16 residues. The V end lost 1 base, the J end lost 1 base, and 13 bases lay between the germline ends. Germline V lookup: CDR1 MGHRA, CDR2 YSYEKL.

The chain is built from TRBV7-9 and TRBJ1-6, with 9 nucleotides matching TRBD1. The ends lost 5 bases at V and 7 bases at J; junction bases unmatched: 6. Germline V gene lookup returns CDR1 SEHNR and CDR2 FQNEAQ (reference sequence). The CDR3 contains 15 residues. The CDR3 DNA sequence: TGTGCCAGCAGCGCTACAGGGGGCCCGAATTCACCCCTCCACTTT. Protein sequence: CASSATGGPNSPLHF.

This chain links TRBV18 with TRBJ1-2, with D tentatively TRBD1 (5 bases). CDR3 length equals 14 residues. Germline V gene sequence: CDR1 KGHSH, CDR2 LQKENI. The ends were cut back, 3 bases at V and 4 bases at J, with 12 bases in the middle. The CDR3 loop reads CASSPQGEGYGYTF. The CDR3 bases are TGTGCCAGCTCACCTCAGGGAGAGGGCTATGGCTACACCTTC.

The rearrangement links TRBV13 to TRBJ1-5; D gene unclear. V lost 2 bases and J lost 1, with 6 bases in between. The V gene's germline CDR1 is PRHDT and CDR2 FYEKMQ (reference sequence). The CDR3 has 14 residues. In DNA, the CDR3 is TGTGCCAGCAGCTTACGGCGAAGCAATCAGCCCCAGCATTTT. As protein: CASSLRRSNQPQHF.

The rearrangement uses TRBV18 and TRBJ1-2; D is ambiguous. Germline CDR1 KGHSH, CDR2 LQKENI. Trimming removed 4 bases at V and 6 bases at J, with 18 bases between. The CDR3 covers 15 residues. CDR3: CASSLEIGRMDGYTF. The CDR3 nucleotides read TGTGCCAGCTCACTAGAGATAGGGAGAATGGATGGCTACACCTTC.

The V call is TRBV25-1, the J call TRBJ2-5, with no clear D. Trimming stripped 7 bases from V and 5 bases from J, with 17 bases between. The germline gives CDR1 MGHDK, CDR2 SYGVNS. This CDR3 is built from 14 residues. The CDR3 sequence is CASTPLGSWETQYF. The CDR3 DNA is TGTGCCAGCACCCCTTTGGGGTCCTGGGAGACCCAGTACTTC.

The chain joins TRBV11-2 to TRBJ2-2, with TRBD1 as a possible D gene (6 bases). Per germline, CDR1 SGHAT and CDR2 FQNNGV. This CDR3 comprises 14 residues. With 6 bases removed from V and 1 base from J, the gap between germline ends came to 9 bases. The CDR3 here is CASSPDRNTGELFF. CDR3 coding DNA: TGTGCCAGCAGTCCGGACAGGAACACCGGGGAGCTGTTTTTT.

This chain links TRBV15 with TRBJ1-5; D is perhaps TRBD1 (5 bases). Trimming removed 0 bases at V and 1 base at J, with 16 bases between. This CDR3 comprises 18 residues. Germline lookup yields CDR1 LNHNV and CDR2 YYDKDF (reference sequence). CDR3 DNA sequence: TGTGCCACCAGCAGAGATAGGACACGGGGTTTGAGCAATCAGCCCCAGCATTTT. It codes for CATSRDRTRGLSNQPQHF.

The J gene is TRBJ1-1, the V gene TRBV3-1 (or the pseudogene TRBV3-2); the match to TRBD1 covers 9 bases. CDR1 LGHDT and CDR2 YNNKEL come from the germline V gene (reference sequence). J was trimmed by 3 bases and V by 4 bases; bases with no gene match: 3. This CDR3 has 14 residues. CDR3 bases: TGTGCCAGCAGCCGGGGACAGGGCGACACTGAAGCTTTCTTT. Encoded protein: CASSRGQGDTEAFF.

The gene calls are TRBV19 and TRBJ2-1, with 7 positions matching TRBD2. Germline trimming cut 0 bases from V and 6 bases from J; bases unmatched to any gene: 8. CDR3 length: 16 amino acids. Germline CDR1 LNHDA, CDR2 SQIVND (reference sequence). Here the CDR3 DNA reads TGTGCCAGTAGTATAGATCGAGCGGGAAACGCCAATGAGCAGTTCTTC. This gives the protein CASSIDRAGNANEQFF.

The chain uses TRBV7-9 and TRBJ2-5; TRBD1 is a possible D gene (5 bases). This CDR3 has 13 amino acids. CDR1 and CDR2 (germline): SEHNR, FQNEAQ (reference sequence). Trimming took 1 base from V and 9 from J, leaving 12 bases between them. CDR3 amino acids: CASSLEPIGAQYF. In nucleotides, the CDR3 is TGTGCCAGCAGCTTAGAACCGATAGGGGCCCAGTACTTC.

The chain employs TRBV29-1 and TRBJ1-1, with 7 bases fitting TRBD1. The CDR3 runs to 12 residues. V trimming: 7 bases; J trimming: 3 bases; junction bases outside the gene matches: 5. Germline assignment: CDR1 SQVTM and CDR2 ANQGSEA. This chain's CDR3 is CSAVGQYTEAFF. Written as DNA, the CDR3 is TGCAGCGCCGTGGGACAGTACACTGAAGCTTTCTTT.

The sample holds one count of this clone. The chain couples TRBV28 to TRBJ1-2; D is uncertain. Per germline, CDR1 MDHEN and CDR2 SYDVKM. The CDR3 runs 13 residues. The germline V and J ends were trimmed by 7 bases and 3 bases, with 12 bases remaining between them. The CDR3 DNA sequence: TGTGCCAGCACCTGGGGTCGGGACTATGGCTACACCTTC. Translation gives CASTWGRDYGYTF.

This rearrangement joins TRBV19 to TRBJ1-2; possibly TRBD1 for D (5 bases). Germline V CDR1 and CDR2: LNHDA, SQIVND (reference sequence). Trimming took off 5 bases at V and 2 bases at J, with 21 bases between the two ends. CDR3 length: 17 residues. The CDR3 reads CASSLTGTVFFNYGYTF. The CDR3, as DNA: TGTGCCAGTAGTCTCACAGGCACCGTCTTCTTCAACTATGGCTACACCTTC.

This chain joins TRBV5-1 and TRBJ2-1; D tentatively fits TRBD1 or TRBD2 (5 bases each). Germline CDR1 SGHRS, CDR2 YFSETQ. The CDR3 is made up of 15 amino acids. Trimming took off 1 base at V and 3 bases at J, with 11 bases between the two ends. DNA of the CDR3: TGCGCCAGCAGCTTGAGGGGAGAGTACTACAATGAGCAGTTCTTC. Translating it yields CASSLRGEYYNEQFF.

The CDR3 reads CASSSPDRLAYGYTF. DNA of the CDR3: TGTGCCAGCAGCTCCCCGGACAGGCTTGCCTATGGCTACACCTTC. The V gene is TRBV6-6, the J gene TRBJ1-2; 7 nucleotides line up with TRBD1. With 6 bases clipped from V and 4 bases from J, the junction kept 11 bases outside the gene matches. From germline, CDR1 is MNHNY and CDR2 SVGAGI (reference sequence). CDR3 size: 15 residues.

In this sample, this clone turned up once. The chain couples TRBV5-6 to TRBJ1-4; unclear D gene. The ends were cut back, 5 bases at V and 5 bases at J, with 13 bases in the middle. The CDR3 is made up of 14 amino acids. CDR1 is SGHDT, CDR2 YYEEEE, per germline. The CDR3 sequence is CASRLRGMNEKLFF. As DNA, the CDR3 is TGTGCCAGCAGATTGAGAGGGATGAATGAAAAACTGTTTTTT. Full variable domain (missing parts from reference TRBV5-6 and TRBJ1-4): DAGVTQSPTHLIKTRGQQVTLRCSPKSGHDTVSWYQQALGQGPQFIFQYYEEEERQRGNFPDRFSGHQFPNYSSELNVNALLLGDSALYLCASRLRGMNEKLFFGSGTQLSVL.

This clone turned up a few times. This chain uses TRBV11-2 with TRBJ1-2; D is unclear. CDR1 SGHAT and CDR2 FQNNGV come from the germline V gene. The CDR3 consists of 13 residues. Trimming stripped 2 bases from V and 7 bases from J, with 11 bases between. The CDR3 region is CASSLRFAGGYTF. The CDR3 region has the DNA TGTGCCAGCAGCTTAAGGTTTGCGGGTGGCTACACCTTC.

V usage is TRBV6-5 and J usage is TRBJ1-2, with D tentatively TRBD1 (5 bases). The CDR3 contains 15 residues. CDR1 MNHEY and CDR2 SVGAGI come from the germline V gene. Deletions cut 5 bases from V and 7 bases from J, with 20 bases between. The DNA of the CDR3 is TGTGCCAGCAGTCCCTTTTCGCAGGGACTTTTTGGCTACACCTTC. It codes for CASSPFSQGLFGYTF.

The chain carries TRBV4-2 and TRBJ1-5, with a tentative D call TRBD1 (5 bases). The CDR3 is 13 amino acids. Per the germline V gene, CDR1 is LGHNA and CDR2 is YNFKEQ. V lost 3 bases to trimming and J lost 4 bases, with 7 bases between them. The CDR3 sequence is CASSHPGNQPQHF. In DNA form, the CDR3 reads TGTGCCAGCAGCCACCCAGGGAATCAGCCCCAGCATTTT.